The rows below give T cell receptor beta chains drawn from one sample of a study of control samples from healthy donors and cancer patients. Method: immunoSEQ multiplex PCR; TCRdb's copy keeps in-frame clones and lacks some. The sample carries some 120,000 clones, approximately 88% recorded once. Sequencing was performed on blood. The source of these receptors is a man aged 50-59 years in good health. The CDR3 runs from the conserved cysteine through the conserved F or W. Fields, in order: J gene, V gene, CDR3 protein.

J gene: TRBJ1-1
V gene: TRBV9
CDR3 protein: CASSVGWDLNTEAFF

J gene: TRBJ1-2
V gene: TRBV5-1
CDR3 protein: CASSSGTGAHYGYTF

J gene: TRBJ1-2
V gene: TRBV3-1/TRBV3-2
CDR3 protein: CASSQEVRGAGYTF

J gene: TRBJ2-1
V gene: TRBV14
CDR3 protein: CASSQDLALYSSYNEQFF

J gene: TRBJ1-4
V gene: TRBV5-4
CDR3 protein: CASSLLGEKLFF

J gene: TRBJ1-2
V gene: TRBV3-1/TRBV3-2
CDR3 protein: CASSQGWGADYGYTF

J gene: TRBJ1-3
V gene: TRBV11-2
CDR3 protein: CASSEGVTGNTIYF

J gene: TRBJ1-1
V gene: TRBV2
CDR3 protein: CASRLQGIEAFF

J gene: TRBJ2-5
V gene: TRBV13
CDR3 protein: CASSLGQGRQETQYF

J gene: TRBJ1-2
V gene: TRBV28
CDR3 protein: CASSVNYGYTF

J gene: TRBJ2-1
V gene: TRBV2
CDR3 protein: CASSEAGTSGGEYNEQFF

J gene: TRBJ2-5
V gene: TRBV29-1
CDR3 protein: CSVGGRGDPETQYF

J gene: TRBJ1-2
V gene: TRBV7-6
CDR3 protein: CASSLQGGLNYGYTF

J gene: TRBJ1-2
V gene: TRBV4-2
CDR3 protein: CASSSQQGLNYGYTF

J gene: TRBJ1-2
V gene: TRBV5-6
CDR3 protein: CASSLVGDGYTF

J gene: TRBJ1-3
V gene: TRBV10-3
CDR3 protein: CAISERDSLSGNTIYF

J gene: TRBJ1-4
V gene: TRBV10-2
CDR3 protein: CASSESRTGIPTNEKLFF

J gene: TRBJ2-7
V gene: TRBV7-2
CDR3 protein: CASRPVTGGFYEQYF

J gene: TRBJ2-2
V gene: TRBV4-2
CDR3 protein: CASSQRQGATNTGELFF

J gene: TRBJ2-5
V gene: TRBV5-4
CDR3 protein: CASSRPGTGRETQYF

J gene: TRBJ2-2
V gene: TRBV4-2
CDR3 protein: CASSQGSLAGNTGELFF

J gene: TRBJ1-1
V gene: TRBV6-5
CDR3 protein: CASRYRGQKGTEAFF

J gene: TRBJ1-3
V gene: TRBV27
CDR3 protein: CASSLNSVGSGNTIYF

J gene: TRBJ1-4
V gene: TRBV18
CDR3 protein: CASSPPVGGANEKLFF

J gene: TRBJ1-2
V gene: TRBV7-2
CDR3 protein: CASSSYSGTGAYGYTF

J gene: TRBJ2-4
V gene: TRBV30
CDR3 protein: CASRGGSMTKNIQYF

J gene: TRBJ1-3
V gene: TRBV7-2
CDR3 protein: CASTLGPVGNTIYF

J gene: TRBJ1-1
V gene: TRBV7-8
CDR3 protein: CASSPHGGPEAFF

J gene: TRBJ1-1
V gene: TRBV27
CDR3 protein: CASSGDSYEAFF

J gene: TRBJ2-3
V gene: TRBV10-3
CDR3 protein: CAIRRGDGSTDTQYF

J gene: TRBJ2-1
V gene: TRBV11-2
CDR3 protein: CASSSPIDEQFF

J gene: TRBJ1-1
V gene: TRBV9
CDR3 protein: CASSVELYTEAFF

J gene: TRBJ1-5
V gene: TRBV19
CDR3 protein: CASRKGQQSNQPQHF

J gene: TRBJ1-1
V gene: TRBV19
CDR3 protein: CASSIGGTGGGEAFF

J gene: TRBJ2-1
V gene: TRBV19
CDR3 protein: CASSFSGAYNEQFF

J gene: TRBJ2-5
V gene: TRBV5-5
CDR3 protein: CASSLVRGPQETQYF

J gene: TRBJ1-6
V gene: TRBV7-9
CDR3 protein: CASSLGGWSPLHF

J gene: TRBJ2-1
V gene: TRBV29-1
CDR3 protein: CSVQRGSLNEQFF

J gene: TRBJ2-1
V gene: TRBV4-2
CDR3 protein: CASSQSRLAGGPNEQFF

J gene: TRBJ1-1
V gene: TRBV24-1
CDR3 protein: CATSDRNLGGATEAFF

J gene: TRBJ1-1
V gene: TRBV5-6
CDR3 protein: CASSLFGLSGAFF

J gene: TRBJ1-5
V gene: TRBV6-6
CDR3 protein: CASSYLSNQPQHF

J gene: TRBJ1-2
V gene: TRBV19
CDR3 protein: CASSVGTSYGYTF

J gene: TRBJ2-7
V gene: TRBV7-9
CDR3 protein: CASSARTGAYEQYF

J gene: TRBJ1-6
V gene: TRBV3-1/TRBV3-2
CDR3 protein: CASSQGQGNSPLHF

J gene: TRBJ2-7
V gene: TRBV19
CDR3 protein: CASSIGGVYYEQYF

J gene: TRBJ2-2
V gene: TRBV7-2
CDR3 protein: CASSPYSNTGELFF

J gene: TRBJ1-1
V gene: TRBV6-1
CDR3 protein: CASSEARQLDTEAFF

J gene: TRBJ2-7
V gene: TRBV7-2
CDR3 protein: CASSGGTSVTGEQYF

J gene: TRBJ2-3
V gene: TRBV30
CDR3 protein: CAWATTTDTQYF

J gene: TRBJ1-4
V gene: TRBV6-1
CDR3 protein: CASSESRGPDEKLFF

J gene: TRBJ2-7
V gene: TRBV19
CDR3 protein: CASSTRTASYEQYF

J gene: TRBJ1-4
V gene: TRBV15
CDR3 protein: CATSAQGGGEKLFF

J gene: TRBJ2-2
V gene: TRBV10-2
CDR3 protein: CASAEQGAGTGELFF

J gene: TRBJ2-3
V gene: TRBV10-3
CDR3 protein: CAISDLSGASTDTQYF